The 10 T cell receptor beta chains reported below all come from one sample, sequenced in a study of Ad26.COV2.S vaccination and SARS-CoV-2 variants. Sample treatment: approximately 18 received Ad26.COV2.S at low or high dose, single or two shots; 5 received placebo; per-sample allocation not given. Each sample was drawn 63 days after the first injection (of vaccine or placebo). Assay: immunoSEQ multiplex PCR; the TCRdb copy retains only in-frame clones and omits some. The sample includes around 300,000 clones, approximately 90% seen only once; the top ten take roughly 5%. Specimen: peripheral blood, collected in a trial of Ad26.COV2.S vaccine versus placebo. These receptors originate from a person aged 18 to 65 who received the Ad26.COV2.S COVID-19 vaccine or a placebo.

This chain joins TRBV9 and TRBJ2-2, with D unclear. Germline V gene data show CDR1 as SGDLS and CDR2 as YYNGEE. V lost 1 base and J lost 4, with 8 bases in between. The CDR3 consists of 14 residues. The CDR3 region is CASSVQSGTGELFF. The DNA of the CDR3 is TGTGCCAGCAGCGTACAGTCGGGCACCGGGGAGCTGTTTTTT.

The V gene is TRBV27, the J gene TRBJ1-2, with D maybe TRBD1 (5 bases). The CDR3 totals 15 residues. Per germline, CDR1 MNHEY and CDR2 SMNVEV (reference sequence). Trimming left V 0 bases short and J 2 bases short, with 10 bases between. CDR3 coding DNA: TGTGCCAGCAGTTTATCAGGGTGGGGCAACTATGGCTACACCTTC. Its translation: CASSLSGWGNYGYTF.

V gene TRBV6-4 combines with J gene TRBJ1-1; TRBD1 aligns across 11 bases. The trim removed 0 bases at V and 10 bases at J, leaving 4 bases unmatched. The CDR3 sequence is 14 residues long. The germline V gene has CDR1 MRHNA and CDR2 SNTAGT. CDR3 sequence (DNA): TGTGCCAGCAGTGACTCCGGGACAGGGGGAAGAGCTTTCTTT. Translation gives CASSDSGTGGRAFF.

This chain uses TRBV19 with TRBJ2-1; 12 positions agree with TRBD1. V lost 5 bases, J lost 6 bases, and 5 bases stayed unmatched. CDR3 length equals 15 residues. Per the germline V gene, CDR1 is LNHDA and CDR2 is SQIVND (reference sequence). CDR3 sequence reads: CASSSPGQGANEQFF. CDR3 DNA: TGTGCCAGTAGTTCCCCGGGACAGGGGGCCAATGAGCAGTTCTTC.

A single count supports this clone. The V and J genes are TRBV7-9 and TRBJ2-3, with D perhaps matching TRBD1 (5 bases). The CDR3 covers 15 residues. Deletions cut 3 bases from V and 6 bases from J, with 16 bases between. Looked up from germline, CDR1 is SEHNR and CDR2 is FQNEAQ (reference sequence). The CDR3 loop reads CASSFSGYNEDTQYF. In DNA, the CDR3 is TGTGCCAGCAGCTTTTCAGGGTATAATGAGGATACGCAGTATTTT.

CDR3 protein: CASSIPLDTQYF. CDR3 DNA sequence: TGTGCCAGCAGCATCCCCCTAGATACGCAGTATTTT. The chain couples TRBV7-9 to TRBJ2-3, with no clear D. V lost 5 bases to trimming and J lost 5 bases, with 8 bases between them. Germline V gives CDR1 SEHNR, CDR2 FQNEAQ (reference sequence). The CDR3 contains 12 residues. The full variable domain, with the rest looked up from reference TRBV7-9 and TRBJ2-3, is DTGVSQNPRHKITKRGQNVTFRCDPISEHNRLYWYRQTLGQGPEFLTYFQNEAQLEKSRLLSDRFSAERPKGSFSTLEIQRTEQGDSAMYLCASSIPLDTQYFGPGTRLTVL.

This clone has just one count. This chain links TRBV19 with TRBJ1-1; possibly TRBD1 for D (6 bases). The germline CDR1 and CDR2 sequences are LNHDA and SQIVND (reference sequence). Trimming pared 4 bases from V and 4 bases from J, leaving 19 bases between. The CDR3 loop spans 16 amino acids. This chain's CDR3 is CASSRGPTGTPTEAFF. Written as DNA, the CDR3 is TGTGCCAGTAGTAGGGGGCCTACAGGGACGCCCACTGAAGCTTTCTTT.

The rearrangement links TRBV6-2 or TRBV6-3 to TRBJ1-2; 8 bases line up with TRBD1. The CDR3 totals 15 residues. The junction had 9 bases not matched to a gene; V was cut back by 5 bases and J by 4 bases. Germline V CDR1 and CDR2: MNHEY, SVGEGT. CDR3 residues: CASSKRQGQGYGYTF. The CDR3 coding sequence is TGTGCCAGCAGTAAGAGACAGGGGCAGGGCTATGGCTACACCTTC.

The chain links TRBV7-2 to TRBJ2-5, with 12 bases lining up with TRBD2. The trim removed 4 bases at V and 4 bases at J, leaving 7 bases unmatched. The CDR3 length is 16 residues. Germline loops: CDR1 SGHTA, CDR2 FQGNSA. CDR3 nucleotide sequence: TGTGCCAGCAGCTCAGATCTAGCGGGGGGGAGAGAGACCCAGTACTTC. Its translation: CASSSDLAGGRETQYF. Drawing the rest from reference TRBV7-2 and TRBJ2-5, the complete variable domain is GAGVSQSPSNKVTEKGKDVELRCDPISGHTALYWYRQSLGQGLEFLIYFQGNSAPDKSGLPSDRFSAERTGGSVSTLTIQRTQQEDSAVYLCASSSDLAGGRETQYFGPGTRLLVL.

This CDR3 reads CARTSGRVTGEQYF. For the CDR3, the DNA is TGCGCCAGGACTAGCGGGAGGGTCACGGGAGAGCAGTACTTC. The gene calls are TRBV10-1 and TRBJ2-7; 14 bases are a match to TRBD2. Trimming cost V 9 bases and J 7 bases; bases outside gene matches: 8. The CDR3 has 14 amino acids. Germline values: CDR1 WNHNN, CDR2 SYGVQD (reference sequence).